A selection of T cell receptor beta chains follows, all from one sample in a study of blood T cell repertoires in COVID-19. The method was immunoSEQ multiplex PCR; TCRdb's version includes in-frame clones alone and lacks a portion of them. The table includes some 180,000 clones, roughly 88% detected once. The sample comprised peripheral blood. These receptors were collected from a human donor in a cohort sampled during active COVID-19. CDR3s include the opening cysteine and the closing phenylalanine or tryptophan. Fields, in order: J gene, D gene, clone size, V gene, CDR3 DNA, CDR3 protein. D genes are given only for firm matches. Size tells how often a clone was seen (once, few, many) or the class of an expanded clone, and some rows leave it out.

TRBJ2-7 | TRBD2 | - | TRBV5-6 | TGTGCCAGCAGCTTGGAGCGGGGCGAGCAGTACTTC | CASSLERGEQYF
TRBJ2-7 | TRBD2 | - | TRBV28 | TGTGCCAGCAGTTTATTCGCTCGAAGCGGGAGTAAAAACGAGCAGTACTTC | CASSLFARSGSKNEQYF
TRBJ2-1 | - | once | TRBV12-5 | TGTGCTAGTGGTTTCTCAGGGGATTTTGAGCAGTTCTTC | CASGFSGDFEQFF
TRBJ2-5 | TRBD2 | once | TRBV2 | TGTGCCAGCAGTGAACTAGCGGGAGGGCGGGAGACCCAGTACTTC | CASSELAGGRETQYF
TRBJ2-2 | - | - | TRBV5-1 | TGCGCCAGCAGCAGACAGAACACCGGGGAGCTGTTTTTT | CASSRQNTGELFF
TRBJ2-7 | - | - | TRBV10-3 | TGTGCCATCAGTGAGTCGATGCCGCCCGGGACTGGCTACGAGCAGTACTTC | CAISESMPPGTGYEQYF
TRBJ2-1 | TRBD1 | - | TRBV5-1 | TGCGCCAGCACTCGGACAGGGGGGTCCAATGAGCAGTTCTTC | CASTRTGGSNEQFF
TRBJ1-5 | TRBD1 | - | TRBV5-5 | TGTGCCAGCAGCTCACTTCCGGGACAGTATAGCAATCAGCCCCAGCATTTT | CASSSLPGQYSNQPQHF
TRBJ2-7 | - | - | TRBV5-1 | TGCGCCAGCAGCTTGTATGGGGGGTCCGAGCAGTACTTC | CASSLYGGSEQYF
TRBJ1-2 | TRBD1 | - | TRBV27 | TGTGCCAGCAGTTCCCTCCCACAGGGGGCTCGGAATGGCTACACCTTC | CASSSLPQGARNGYTF
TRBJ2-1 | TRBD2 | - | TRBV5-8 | TGTGCCAGCAGCCAGCAGAGCGGGATTGAGCAGTTCTTC | CASSQQSGIEQFF
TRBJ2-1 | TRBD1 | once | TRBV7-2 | TGTGCCAGCAGCTTCCCCCGGACAGGAGAGGGTTCCTACAATGAGCAGTTCTTC | CASSFPRTGEGSYNEQFF
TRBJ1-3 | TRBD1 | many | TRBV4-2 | TGTGCCAGCAGCCAAGACGGGACAGGGGTTTCCTCTGGAAACACCATATATTTT | CASSQDGTGVSSGNTIYF
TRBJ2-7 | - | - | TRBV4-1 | TGCGCCAGCAGCCAAGAGGGCAGGGGCAACGAGCAGTACTTC | CASSQEGRGNEQYF
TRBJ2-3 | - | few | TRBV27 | TGTGCCAGCAGTTTAAACAGCATAAGCACAGATACGCAGTATTTT | CASSLNSISTDTQYF
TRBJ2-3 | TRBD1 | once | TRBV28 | TGTGCCAGCCGGCTTGGGACAGGGATCCCCACAGATACGCAGTATTTT | CASRLGTGIPTDTQYF
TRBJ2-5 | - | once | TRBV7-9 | TGTGCCAGCAGTCCTCCGTCCGGGAGAGAAGTTGAGACCCAGTACTTC | CASSPPSGREVETQYF
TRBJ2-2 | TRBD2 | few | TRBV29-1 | TGCAGCGTTGTCGGGACTAGCGGGAGAATGGGGGCCGGGGAGCTGTTTTTT | CSVVGTSGRMGAGELFF
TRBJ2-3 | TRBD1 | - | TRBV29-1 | TGCAGCGTTGCCCAGGGGGCATCAGATACGCAGTATTTT | CSVAQGASDTQYF
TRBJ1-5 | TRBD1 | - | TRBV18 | TGTGCCAGCTCTTTGGGAGGACAGGGAAATCAGCCCCAGCATTTT | CASSLGGQGNQPQHF
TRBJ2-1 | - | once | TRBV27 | TGTGCCAGCAGTTTTAGAGGAGGGCCATACAATGAGCAGTTCTTC | CASSFRGGPYNEQFF
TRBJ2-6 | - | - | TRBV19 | TGTGCCAGTAAACTCGAGGGAGTCAACTCTGGGGCCAACGTCCTGACTTTC | CASKLEGVNSGANVLTF
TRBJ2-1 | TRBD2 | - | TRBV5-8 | TGTGCCAGCAGCTTGGAAACTAGCGGGAGGGCCAACAATGAGCAGTTCTTC | CASSLETSGRANNEQFF
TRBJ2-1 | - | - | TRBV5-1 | TGCGCCAGCAGCCTGGGTTACCTCGGGGACAACTCCTACAATGAGCAGTTCTTC | CASSLGYLGDNSYNEQFF
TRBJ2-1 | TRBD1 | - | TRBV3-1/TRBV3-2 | TGTGCCAGCAGCCAAATAGACAGGGTCTCGCAGTTCTTC | CASSQIDRVSQFF
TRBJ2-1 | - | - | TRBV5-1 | TGCGCCAGCAGCTTTCAGAATGAGCAGTTCTTC | CASSFQNEQFF
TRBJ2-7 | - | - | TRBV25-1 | TGTGCCAGCAGTGAACGGCAGGTGGGCGAGCAGTACTTC | CASSERQVGEQYF
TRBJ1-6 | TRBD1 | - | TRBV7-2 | TGTGCCAGCAGCTTCCTGGGACAGGGATATTCACCCCTCCACTTT | CASSFLGQGYSPLHF
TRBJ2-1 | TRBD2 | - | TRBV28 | TGTGCCAGCAGTTTATATGGGACTAGCAGTTACAATGAGCAGTTCTTC | CASSLYGTSSYNEQFF
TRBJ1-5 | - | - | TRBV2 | TGTGCCAGCCAGGACACTCGTAATCAGCCCCAGCATTTT | CASQDTRNQPQHF
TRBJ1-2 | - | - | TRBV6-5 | TGTGCCAGCAGCCTGACAGGCTATGGCTACACCTTC | CASSLTGYGYTF
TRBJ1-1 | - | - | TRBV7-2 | TGTGCCAGCAGCTTAATCAGATTGAACACTGAAGCTTTCTTT | CASSLIRLNTEAFF
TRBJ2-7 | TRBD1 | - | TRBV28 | TGTGCCAGCAGTCGGACAGGGGCCTCCTACGAGCAGTACTTC | CASSRTGASYEQYF